The subject of this entry is one T cell receptor beta chain. CDR3 size: 16 residues. Germline V gene sequence: CDR1 SGHRS, CDR2 YFSETQ. The ends lost 2 bases at V and 2 bases at J; junction bases unmatched: 6. This entry is derived from a study of identical twins. A single record per CDR3 protein comes from TCRdb applying MiXCR to the 5' RACE reads. The sample has 450,000 to 500,000 distinct CDR3 sequences, 14% seen once. These data were likewise used in another study, on yellow fever vaccine responses in identical twins.

V gene TRBV5-1 combines with J gene TRBJ2-4, with 8 bases fitting TRBD2. The sequenced material came from CD4+ T cells sorted from blood. The receptor comes from a woman aged 18-30 years in good health. In DNA form, the CDR3 reads TGCGCCAGCAGCTTCGGGGGGGGAGGACCCAAAAACATTCAGTACTTC. Protein product: CASSFGGGGPKNIQYF. Combining the CDR3 with reference TRBV5-1 and TRBJ2-4 gives the whole variable domain KAGVTQTPRYLIKTRGQQVTLSCSPISGHRSVSWYQQTPGQGLQFLFEYFSETQRNKGNFPGRFSGRQFSNSRSEMNVSTLELGDSALYLCASSFGGGGPKNIQYFGAGTRLSVL.